What follows is one TCR beta chain and its context. This entry belongs to a study of somatic mutations in cytotoxic T cells in rheumatoid arthritis. Study at large: Purity of nearly 100% was reached when some V beta antibody-stained T-cell populations were flow-sorted, including V beta1+ cells sequenced for TCRB.

Here immunoSEQ multiplex PCR was the method, and the copy in TCRdb shows in-frame clones only, minus some. The table records under 20,000 clones, about four fifths of them present only once. CD4+ and CD8+ cells were isolated by positive magnetic bead selection, with purity checked by flow cytometry. Input material: CD8+ T cells sorted from blood. This clonotype was obtained from an adult with rheumatoid arthritis.

The CDR3 DNA reads TGTGCCAGCAGCCTCGGCTGGGCGGGGGGTTTCCGCTACAATGAGCAGTTCTTC. This gives the protein CASSLGWAGGFRYNEQFF. The V call is TRBV7-2, the J call TRBJ2-1; TRBD2 matches at 8 bases. The trim removed 5 bases at V and 3 bases at J, leaving 15 bases unmatched. The CDR3 runs 18 residues. Per germline, CDR1 SGHTA and CDR2 FQGNSA.